This T cell receptor beta chain appears in the sequencing data of a study of CD8 T cells in ankylosing spondylitis. TCRdb reprocessed the 5' RACE reads via MiXCR and lists one record per CDR3 protein. Altogether about 66,000 distinct CDR3 sequences are present, 6.2% being singletons, with the ten largest covering about 5%. Points from the study as a whole: Matched synovial fluid from ankylosing spondylitis patients was reported to be enriched for disease-linked clones.

On this clonotype itself: Antigen: not known.

Germline lookup yields CDR1 LNHNV and CDR2 YYDKDF (reference sequence). The CDR3 runs to 15 residues. V was trimmed by 0 bases and J by 0 bases, leaving 9 bases between them. This TCR derives from a male donor with ankylosing spondylitis. Source material: synovial fluid, either unsorted or a sorted T cell fraction (not recorded which). The chain has TRBV15 and TRBJ2-7; D call uncertain. CDR3 nucleotide sequence: TGTGCCACCAGCAGAGATATGGCCAGCTCCTACGAGCAGTACTTC. It codes for CATSRDMASSYEQYF. Combining the CDR3 with reference TRBV15 and TRBJ2-7 gives the whole variable domain DAMVIQNPRYQVTQFGKPVTLSCSQTLNHNVMYWYQQKSSQAPKLLFHYYDKDFNNEADTPDNFQSRRPNTSFCFLDIRSPGLGDTAMYLCATSRDMASSYEQYFGPGTRLTVT.